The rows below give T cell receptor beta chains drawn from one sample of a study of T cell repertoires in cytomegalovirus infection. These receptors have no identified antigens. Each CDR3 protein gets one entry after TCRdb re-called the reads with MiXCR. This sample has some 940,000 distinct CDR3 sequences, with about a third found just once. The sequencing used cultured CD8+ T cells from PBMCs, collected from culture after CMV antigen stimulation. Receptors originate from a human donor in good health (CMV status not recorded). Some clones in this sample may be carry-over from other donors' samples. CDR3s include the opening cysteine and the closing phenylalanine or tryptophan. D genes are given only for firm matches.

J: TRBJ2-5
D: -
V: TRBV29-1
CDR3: CSVEVPPGWPQYF

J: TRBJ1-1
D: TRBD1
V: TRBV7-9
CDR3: CASSQGGQGEAFF

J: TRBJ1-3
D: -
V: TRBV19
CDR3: CASSPSTLAGNTIYF

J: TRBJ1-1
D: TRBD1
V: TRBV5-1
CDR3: CASSYRTGGTEAFF

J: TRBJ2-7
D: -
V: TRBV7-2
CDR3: CASSPPGTPSYEQYF

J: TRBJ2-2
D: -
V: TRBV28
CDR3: CASSLSPGYTGELFF

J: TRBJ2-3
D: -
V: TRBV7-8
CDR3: CASSSSLGLHGADTQYF

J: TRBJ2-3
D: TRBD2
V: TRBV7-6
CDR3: CASGSSGGADTQYF

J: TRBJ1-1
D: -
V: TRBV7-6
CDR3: CASSPRFAEAFF

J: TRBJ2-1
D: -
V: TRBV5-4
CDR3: CASSTGYMDEQFF

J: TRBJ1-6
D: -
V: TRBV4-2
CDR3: CASSQGRGRSNSPLHF

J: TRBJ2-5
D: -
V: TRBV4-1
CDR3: CASSQLQQETQYF

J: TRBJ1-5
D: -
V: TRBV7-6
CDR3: CASSLAGTLEPQHF

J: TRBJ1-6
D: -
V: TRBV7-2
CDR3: CASSPSGMPIGSPLHF

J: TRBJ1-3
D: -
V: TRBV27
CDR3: CASSAPEAGAAIGNTIYF

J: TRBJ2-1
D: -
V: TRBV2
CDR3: CASSEYGPGTVSYNEQFF

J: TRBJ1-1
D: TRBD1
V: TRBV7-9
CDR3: CASSSTTGANTEAFF

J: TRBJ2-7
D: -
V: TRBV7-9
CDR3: CASSLGGNANYEQYF

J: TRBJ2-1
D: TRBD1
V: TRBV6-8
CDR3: CASSYMRQGAHEQFF

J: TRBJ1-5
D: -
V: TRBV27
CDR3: CASSPGPLVPQHF

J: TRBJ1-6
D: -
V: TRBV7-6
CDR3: CASSSGGGNSPLHF

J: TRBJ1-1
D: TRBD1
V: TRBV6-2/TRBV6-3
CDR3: CASSYSRIMTGLNTEAFF

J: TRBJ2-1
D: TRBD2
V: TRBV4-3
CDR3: CASSQDPRGGYRNEQFF

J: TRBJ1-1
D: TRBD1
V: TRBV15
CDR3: CATQAGGGMNTEAFF

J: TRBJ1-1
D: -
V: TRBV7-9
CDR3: CASSLVGDGVRLWTEAFF

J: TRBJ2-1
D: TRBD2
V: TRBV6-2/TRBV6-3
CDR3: CATSGGQGYNEQFF

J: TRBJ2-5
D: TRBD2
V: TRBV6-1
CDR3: CASSEGLGAGEETQYF